The sequence of this T cell receptor beta chain was determined in a study of T cells in localized non-small cell lung cancer. Whole-study findings and limits: Adjacent lung tissue had a median 57 of the top 100 clones found in the tumor.

This table comes from immunoSEQ multiplex PCR, and its TCRdb copy is limited to in-frame clones, with some not included. The profile shows around 43,000 clones, around 90% of them singletons. This clone is deemed medium-sized. Its antigen remains unknown. Trimming at V came to 3 bases and at J to 7 bases, leaving 14 bases not matched to a gene. This CDR3 comprises 17 residues. Germline lookup yields CDR1 LNHDA and CDR2 SQIVND (reference sequence). The chain is built from TRBV19 and TRBJ1-5, with 8 bases identical to TRBD1. The specimen was peripheral blood, collected before any cancer treatment. The receptor was isolated from a man between 18 and 50 years old with stage I lung adenocarcinoma. The CDR3 here is CASSIGVDRGSEQPQHF. The CDR3 DNA is TGTGCCAGTAGTATCGGGGTCGACAGGGGATCCGAACAGCCCCAGCATTTT.